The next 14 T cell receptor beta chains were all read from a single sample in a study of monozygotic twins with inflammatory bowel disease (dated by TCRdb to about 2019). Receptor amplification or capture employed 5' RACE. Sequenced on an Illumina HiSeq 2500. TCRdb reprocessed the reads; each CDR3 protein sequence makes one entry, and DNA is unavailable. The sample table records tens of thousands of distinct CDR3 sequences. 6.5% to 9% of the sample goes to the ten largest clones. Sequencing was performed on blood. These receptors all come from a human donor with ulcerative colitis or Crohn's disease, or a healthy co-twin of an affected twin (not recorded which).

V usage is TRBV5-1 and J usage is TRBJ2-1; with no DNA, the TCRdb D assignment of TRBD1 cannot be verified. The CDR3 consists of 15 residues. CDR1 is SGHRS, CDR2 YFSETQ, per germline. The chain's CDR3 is CASSSNGGGHNEQFF.

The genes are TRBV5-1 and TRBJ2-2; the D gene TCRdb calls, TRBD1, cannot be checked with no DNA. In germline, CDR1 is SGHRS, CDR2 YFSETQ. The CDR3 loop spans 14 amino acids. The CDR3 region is CASSSDGGTGELFF. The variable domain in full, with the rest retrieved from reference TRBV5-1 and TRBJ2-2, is KAGVTQTPRYLIKTRGQQVTLSCSPISGHRSVSWYQQTPGQGLQFLFEYFSETQRNKGNFPGRFSGRQFSNSRSEMNVSTLELGDSALYLCASSSDGGTGELFFGEGSRLTVL.

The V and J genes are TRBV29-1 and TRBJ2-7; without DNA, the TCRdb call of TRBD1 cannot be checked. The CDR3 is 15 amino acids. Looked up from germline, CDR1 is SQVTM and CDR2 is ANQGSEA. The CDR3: CSAKPDRSLLIEQYF.

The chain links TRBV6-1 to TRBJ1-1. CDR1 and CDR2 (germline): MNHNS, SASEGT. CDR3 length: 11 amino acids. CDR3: CAGRDLYEAFF.

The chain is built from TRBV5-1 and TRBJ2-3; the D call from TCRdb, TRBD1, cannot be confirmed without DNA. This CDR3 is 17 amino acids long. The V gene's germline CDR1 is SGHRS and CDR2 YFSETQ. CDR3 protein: CASSLDRGQGGQDTQYF.

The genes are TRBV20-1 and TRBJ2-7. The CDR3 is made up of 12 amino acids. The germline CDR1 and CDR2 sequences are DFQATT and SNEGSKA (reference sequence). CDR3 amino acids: CSASLTELEQYF.

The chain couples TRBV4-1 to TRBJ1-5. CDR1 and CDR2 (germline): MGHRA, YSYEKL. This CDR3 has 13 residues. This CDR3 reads CASSNLLEQPQHF.

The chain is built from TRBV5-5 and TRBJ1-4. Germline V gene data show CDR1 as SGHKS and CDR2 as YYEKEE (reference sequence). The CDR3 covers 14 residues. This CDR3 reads CASSLAAGVEKLFF.

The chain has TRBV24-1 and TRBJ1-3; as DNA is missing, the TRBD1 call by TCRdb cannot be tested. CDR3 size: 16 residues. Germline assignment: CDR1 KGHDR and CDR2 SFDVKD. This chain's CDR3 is CATSDINQGDGNTIYF.

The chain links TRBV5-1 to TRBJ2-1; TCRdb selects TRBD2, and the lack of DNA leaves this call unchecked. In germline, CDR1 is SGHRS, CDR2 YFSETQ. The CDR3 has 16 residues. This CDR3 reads CASRESRGNPYNEQFF.

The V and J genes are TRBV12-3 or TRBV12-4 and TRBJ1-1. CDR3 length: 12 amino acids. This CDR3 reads CASSAGAPEAFF.

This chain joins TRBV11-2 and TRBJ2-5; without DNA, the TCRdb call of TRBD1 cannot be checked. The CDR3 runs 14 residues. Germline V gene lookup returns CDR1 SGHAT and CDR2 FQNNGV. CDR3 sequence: CASWLGTSQETQYF.

The CDR3 reads CASSTEDRHTEAFF. The chain recombines TRBV7-2 with TRBJ1-1; TCRdb's D call, TRBD1, is unchecked because there is no DNA. The CDR3 runs 14 residues. Germline-derived CDR1 and CDR2 are SGHTA and FQGNSA.

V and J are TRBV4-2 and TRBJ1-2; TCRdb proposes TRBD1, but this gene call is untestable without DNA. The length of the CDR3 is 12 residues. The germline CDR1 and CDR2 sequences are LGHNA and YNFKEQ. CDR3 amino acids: CASSRGQDGYTF.